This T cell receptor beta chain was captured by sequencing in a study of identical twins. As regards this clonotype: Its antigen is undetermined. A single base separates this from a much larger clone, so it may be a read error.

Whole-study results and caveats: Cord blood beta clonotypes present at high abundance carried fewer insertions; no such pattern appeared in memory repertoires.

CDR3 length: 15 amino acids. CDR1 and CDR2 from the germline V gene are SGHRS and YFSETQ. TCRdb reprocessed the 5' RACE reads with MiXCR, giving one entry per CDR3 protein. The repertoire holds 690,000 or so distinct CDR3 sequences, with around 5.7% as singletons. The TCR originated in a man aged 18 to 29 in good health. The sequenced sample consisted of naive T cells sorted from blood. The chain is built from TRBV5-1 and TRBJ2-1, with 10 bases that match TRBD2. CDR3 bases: TGCGCCAGCAGCTTCGGAGCGGGAGGGTACAATGATCAGTTCTTC. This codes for CASSFGAGGYNDQFF.